Detailed here is one T cell receptor (beta chain). The data were taken from a study of blood T cell repertoires in COVID-19. The germline V and J ends were trimmed by 3 bases and 5 bases, with 16 bases remaining between them. Per germline, CDR1 SNHLY and CDR2 FYNNEI. The CDR3 totals 15 residues. Profiled with immunoSEQ multiplex PCR; TCRdb holds only in-frame clones, not every one. In the table there are around 88,000 clones, less than 85% of which are singletons. The V call is TRBV2, the J call TRBJ2-5; TRBD2 is a possible D gene (6 bases). The sequence derives from a man aged 45-60 years who had recovered from COVID-19. The specimen was peripheral blood. CDR3 sequence (DNA): TGTGCCAGCAGTGATCGGCGGGAACGGGCGGAGACCCAGTACTTC. It yields the protein CASSDRRERAETQYF.